This record concerns one TCR beta chain sequence. Antigen: not known. This record comes from a study of PD-1 blockade in mismatch repair-deficient tumors. Study information: Enrolled about 2012-2016, patients had progressing, pretreated mismatch repair-deficient cancers of 11 to 13 types.

The repertoire was sequenced with immunoSEQ multiplex PCR; TCRdb's copy has only in-frame clones and lacks some. The data contain about 79,000 clones, more than 80% of them seen just once; the ten biggest clones take up roughly 6%. The CDR3 consists of 14 residues. Germline V gene sequence: CDR1 SGHKS, CDR2 YYEKEE (reference sequence). V gave up 4 bases and J gave up 5 bases; unmatched junction bases: 1. A few pembrolizumab responders had their TCRs sequenced. Study-level results: After pembrolizumab, tumor-resident clones rose rapidly, then generally contracted before radiologic responses.

This chain joins TRBV5-5 and TRBJ2-1; TRBD2 agrees at 12 bases. The source of this sequence is an adult with mismatch repair-deficient cancer. The sequenced sample was peripheral blood, obtained 44 weeks after starting pembrolizumab. DNA for the CDR3: TGTGCCAGCAGCCGGACTAGCGGGGACAATGAGCAGTTCTTC. Its protein is CASSRTSGDNEQFF.